The 28 T cell receptor beta chains below all came from one sample that was sequenced in a study of blood T cell repertoires in COVID-19. TCRdb's table, derived via immunoSEQ multiplex PCR, lists solely in-frame clones and lacks some. The table lists about 400,000 clones, approximately 88% of them singletons. The sequenced sample consisted of peripheral blood. The origin of the receptors is a man aged 35 to 55 with acute or convalescent COVID-19.

This sequence joins TRBV2 and TRBJ1-2, with TRBD1 matching 10 bases. From germline, CDR1 is SNHLY and CDR2 FYNNEI. The CDR3 extends over 14 amino acids. Trimming took 6 bases from V and 5 from J; bases not matched to a gene: 6. CDR3 in DNA: TGTGCCAGCAGGACCGGGACAGGGGATTATGGCTACACCTTC. It codes for CASRTGTGDYGYTF.

This chain connects TRBV7-9 to TRBJ2-1, with 11 positions matching TRBD2. The V gene end was trimmed by 5 bases and the J gene end by 1 base; junction bases not matched to a gene: 7. This CDR3 contains 17 residues. The germline V gene has CDR1 SEHNR and CDR2 FQNEAQ (reference sequence). The DNA of the CDR3 is TGTGCCAGCAGCCGCACGGCTAGCGGGAGGTCCTACAATGAGCAGTTCTTC. This translates into CASSRTASGRSYNEQFF. Based on the CDR3 plus reference TRBV7-9 and TRBJ2-1, the full variable domain is DTGVSQNPRHKITKRGQNVTFRCDPISEHNRLYWYRQTLGQGPEFLTYFQNEAQLEKSRLLSDRFSAERPKGSFSTLEIQRTEQGDSAMYLCASSRTASGRSYNEQFFGPGTRLTVL.

This clone has a handful of counts. This chain uses TRBV2 with TRBJ1-6; 7 bases align to TRBD1. The junction had 4 bases not matched to a gene; V was cut back by 5 bases and J by 3 bases. Looked up from germline, CDR1 is SNHLY and CDR2 is FYNNEI. The CDR3 contains 15 residues. In DNA form, the CDR3 reads TGTGCCAGCAGTTCGGACAGGAACTATAATTCACCCCTCCACTTT. This sequence encodes CASSSDRNYNSPLHF.

This chain links TRBV5-5 with TRBJ1-2; no clear D gene. CDR1 is SGHKS, CDR2 YYEKEE, per germline (reference sequence). This CDR3 comprises 15 residues. V was clipped by 0 bases and J by 4 bases, with 13 bases between them. The CDR3: CASSLVRQPSYGYTF. The CDR3 coding sequence is TGTGCCAGCAGCTTGGTGCGGCAGCCTAGCTATGGCTACACCTTC.

This chain uses TRBV4-1 with TRBJ1-2, with D uncertain. Germline CDR1 and CDR2: MGHRA and YSYEKL. The length of the CDR3 is 13 residues. Trimming left V 0 bases short and J 5 bases short, with 7 bases between. CDR3 DNA sequence: TGCGCCAGCAGCCAAGACCGAGGGTATGGCTACACCTTC. Encoded protein: CASSQDRGYGYTF.

This sequence joins TRBV6-5 and TRBJ2-7, with D perhaps matching TRBD1 (5 bases). This CDR3 region has 14 residues. Germline assignment: CDR1 MNHEY and CDR2 SVGAGI. The V and J ends lost 4 bases and 2 bases respectively, with 12 bases between them. CDR3 coding DNA: TGTGCCAGCAGTTTCTCGACGGACACCTACGAGCAGTACTTC. Translated: CASSFSTDTYEQYF.

The V and J genes are TRBV21-1 and TRBJ1-1; the listed D gene, TRBD1, was not tested against the DNA. TRBV21-1 corresponds to a pseudogene. The CDR3 is made up of 16 amino acids. The CDR3 DNA is TGTGCCAGCAGCAAAGCGCCGGGACATCCGAACACTGAAGCTTTCTTT. It translates to CASSKAPGHPNTEAFF.

The chain employs TRBV7-8 and TRBJ1-2; D unresolved. The CDR3 is 14 residues long. The V and J ends lost 5 bases and 0 bases respectively, with 10 bases between them. The V gene's germline CDR1 is SGHVS and CDR2 FQNEAQ. The CDR3 reads CASSPLGANYGYTF. Written as DNA, the CDR3 is TGTGCCAGCAGCCCTTTGGGAGCTAACTATGGCTACACCTTC.

This clone has just one count. The chain recombines TRBV24-1 with TRBJ1-2; no definite D call. The germline V and J ends were trimmed by 4 bases and 8 bases, with 10 bases remaining between them. The CDR3 loop spans 12 amino acids. Germline V gene lookup returns CDR1 KGHDR and CDR2 SFDVKD. The CDR3: CATSDGLTGYTF. CDR3 bases: TGTGCCACCAGTGACGGACTCACCGGCTACACCTTC.

This sequence joins TRBV7-2 and TRBJ2-3; TRBD1 might be the D (5 bases). Germline lookup yields CDR1 SGHTA and CDR2 FQGNSA. V shed 5 bases and J shed 1 base, with 13 bases lying between them. The CDR3 extends over 15 amino acids. The CDR3 nucleotides are TGTGCCAGCAGCCCGCTCCTAGGGGGCACAGATACGCAGTATTTT. Amino acids: CASSPLLGGTDTQYF. Full variable domain (missing parts from reference TRBV7-2 and TRBJ2-3): GAGVSQSPSNKVTEKGKDVELRCDPISGHTALYWYRQSLGQGLEFLIYFQGNSAPDKSGLPSDRFSAERTGGSVSTLTIQRTQQEDSAVYLCASSPLLGGTDTQYFGPGTRLTVL.

J is TRBJ2-5 and V is TRBV21-1; TRBD2 was called by the table and not checked on the DNA. TRBV21-1 counts as a pseudogene. This CDR3 has 17 residues. In DNA form, the CDR3 reads TGTGCCAGCAGCAAATTTGGGTGTCTAGCGGACCTAGGCGCCCAGTACTTC. Translating it yields CASSKFGCLADLGAQYF.

The rearrangement joins TRBV6-5 to TRBJ2-2; 8 bases match TRBD1. Losses at the gene ends were 4 bases for V and 8 bases for J; bases not matched to a gene: 12. CDR1 MNHEY and CDR2 SVGAGI come from the germline V gene. The CDR3 sequence is 16 residues long. CDR3 region: CASSSEDAGGWGELFF. The CDR3 DNA sequence: TGTGCCAGCAGTTCGGAAGATGCAGGGGGCTGGGGGGAGCTGTTTTTT.

The genes are TRBV5-1 and TRBJ1-2; 8 bases map to TRBD1. The CDR3 is 13 amino acids. Unmatched junction bases numbered 6, after V lost 7 bases and J lost 4 bases. Germline CDR1 and CDR2: SGHRS and YFSETQ. The CDR3 region has the DNA TGCGCCAGCTCGACAGGGGATCCCTATGGCTACACCTTC. Translation: CASSTGDPYGYTF. Supplemented by reference TRBV5-1 and TRBJ1-2, the full variable domain reads KAGVTQTPRYLIKTRGQQVTLSCSPISGHRSVSWYQQTPGQGLQFLFEYFSETQRNKGNFPGRFSGRQFSNSRSEMNVSTLELGDSALYLCASSTGDPYGYTFGSGTRLTVV.

The chain employs TRBV6-2 or TRBV6-3 and TRBJ1-2; the D gene is possibly TRBD1 (5 bases). The ends were cut back, 4 bases at V and 6 bases at J, with 18 bases in the middle. This CDR3 contains 15 residues. Per the germline V gene, CDR1 is MNHEY and CDR2 is SVGEGT. As DNA, the CDR3 is TGTGCCAGCAGTTCTTACAGGCCCCGGGTGGATGGCTACACCTTC. Residues: CASSSYRPRVDGYTF.

The rearrangement uses TRBV6-5 and TRBJ1-4; 9 bases agree with TRBD1. This CDR3 has 14 residues. Germline V gene sequence: CDR1 MNHEY, CDR2 SVGAGI. V gave up 4 bases and J gave up 7 bases; unmatched junction bases: 4. The CDR3 DNA reads TGTGCCAGCAGTTGGACAGGGGAAGGTGAAAAACTGTTTTTT. Its translation is CASSWTGEGEKLFF.

The rearrangement uses TRBV30 and TRBJ1-5; TRBD1 is a possible D gene (5 bases). This CDR3 spans 13 amino acids. Trimming cost V 1 base and J 3 bases, with 7 bases left between them. Germline V CDR1 and CDR2: GTSNPN, SVGIG (reference sequence). The CDR3 DNA reads TGTGCCTGGAGTGCAGGGTACAATCAGCCCCAGCATTTT. This gives the protein CAWSAGYNQPQHF.

This clone was seen a handful of times. The rearrangement joins TRBV28 to TRBJ1-1; no reliable D call. Trimming stripped 3 bases from V and 4 bases from J, with 9 bases between. CDR1 MDHEN and CDR2 SYDVKM come from the germline V gene. The CDR3 contains 13 residues. CDR3 loop: CASSLSGLTEAFF. In DNA form, the CDR3 reads TGTGCCAGCAGTTTGAGCGGGCTCACTGAAGCTTTCTTT.

V usage is TRBV28 and J usage is TRBJ1-4; D might be TRBD1 (6 bases). The CDR3 contains 14 residues. V was clipped by 6 bases and J by 8 bases, with 16 bases between them. Germline CDR1 reads MDHEN; CDR2 reads SYDVKM. Here the CDR3 reads CASSPQGVREKLFF. As DNA, the CDR3 is TGTGCCAGCAGCCCACAGGGCGTTCGGGAAAAACTGTTTTTT. The full variable domain, its missing parts supplied by reference TRBV28 and TRBJ1-4, is DVKVTQSSRYLVKRTGEKVFLECVQDMDHENMFWYRQDPGLGLRLIYFSYDVKMKEKGDIPEGYSVSREKKERFSLILESASTNQTSMYLCASSPQGVREKLFFGSGTQLSVL.

This chain joins TRBV7-2 and TRBJ2-5, with a tentative D call TRBD1 (6 bases). CDR1 and CDR2 from the germline V gene are SGHTA and FQGNSA. Trimming removed 7 bases at V and 0 bases at J, with 15 bases between. This CDR3 comprises 15 residues. CDR3 sequence reads: CASTPMDRNQETQYF. The CDR3 nucleotides are TGTGCCAGCACCCCTATGGACAGAAACCAAGAGACCCAGTACTTC.

The CDR3, as DNA: TGTGCCAGCAGCTTAGGGACACTGGGCTACGAGCAGTACTTC. As protein: CASSLGTLGYEQYF. This chain joins TRBV7-2 and TRBJ2-7, with a tentative D call TRBD1 (5 bases). Germline-derived CDR1 and CDR2 are SGHTA and FQGNSA. The CDR3 is 14 residues long. The V and J ends lost 1 base and 3 bases respectively, with 10 bases between them.

The chain uses TRBV4-1 and TRBJ1-3; no clear D. This CDR3 comprises 16 residues. CDR1 and CDR2 (germline): MGHRA, YSYEKL. V lost 2 bases and J lost 0, with 11 bases in between. The CDR3 is CASSQMGSNSGNTIYF. DNA of the CDR3: TGCGCCAGCAGCCAAATGGGCAGTAACTCTGGAAACACCATATATTTT.

The chain carries TRBV11-2 and TRBJ1-2; perhaps TRBD1 as D (6 bases). Trimming cost V 4 bases and J 4 bases, with 19 bases left between them. The CDR3 spans 16 residues. CDR1 and CDR2 from the germline V gene are SGHAT and FQNNGV. This CDR3 is CASSSLRGGGFYGYTF. The CDR3 DNA sequence: TGTGCCAGCAGCTCCCTGAGGGGCGGGGGCTTCTATGGCTACACCTTC.

The chain joins TRBV28 to TRBJ2-7; TRBD1 might be the D (6 bases). The CDR3 has 12 amino acids. The germline V gene encodes CDR1 MDHEN and CDR2 SYDVKM. Trimming took 10 bases from V and 12 from J, leaving 22 bases between them. As DNA, the CDR3 is TGTGCCACCCTAATTCCCCGACAGGAGTTGTACTTC. Encoded protein: CATLIPRQELYF.

The CDR3 bases are TGTGCCTGGAGTAAACAAGTTTGGGCAGTGACCTACGAGCAGTACTTC. Its protein product is CAWSKQVWAVTYEQYF. V usage is TRBV30 and J usage is TRBJ2-7; D is undetermined. The CDR3 is made up of 16 amino acids. Trimming stripped 2 bases from V and 2 bases from J, with 19 bases between. Germline values: CDR1 GTSNPN, CDR2 SVGIG (reference sequence).

This chain uses TRBV10-3 with TRBJ1-2; perhaps TRBD1 as D (6 bases). The germline V gene encodes CDR1 ENHRY and CDR2 SYGVKD. CDR3 size: 13 residues. Trimming shortened V by 4 bases and J by 7 bases, and 13 bases separated the two germline ends. This CDR3 is CAISVGGAFGYTF. The CDR3 DNA sequence: TGTGCCATCAGTGTTGGGGGCGCATTTGGCTACACCTTC.

The chain links TRBV7-3 to TRBJ2-5; 9 nucleotides agree with TRBD1. There are 14 residues in the CDR3. Germline V CDR1 and CDR2: SGHTA, FQGTGA. J lost 4 bases, V lost 5 bases, and 5 bases had no gene match. DNA for the CDR3: TGTGCCAGCAGCCCACGGACAGGGGCAGAGACCCAGTACTTC. It yields the protein CASSPRTGAETQYF. Looking up the rest from reference TRBV7-3 and TRBJ2-5 gives the full variable domain: GAGVSQTPSNKVTEKGKYVELRCDPISGHTALYWYRQSLGQGPEFLIYFQGTGAADDSGLPNDRFFAVRPEGSVSTLKIQRTERGDSAVYLCASSPRTGAETQYFGPGTRLLVL.

A single count supports this clone. The chain combines TRBV6-1 with TRBJ2-4, with D maybe TRBD1 (5 bases). The CDR3 contains 14 residues. V dropped 5 bases and J dropped 2 bases, with 10 bases sitting between them. Germline assignment: CDR1 MNHNS and CDR2 SASEGT. The chain's CDR3 is CASSLGHTKNIQYF. CDR3 nucleotides: TGTGCCAGCAGTTTAGGACATACCAAAAACATTCAGTACTTC.

The chain combines TRBV9 with TRBJ1-5; D is unresolved. CDR1 and CDR2 from the germline V gene are SGDLS and YYNGEE. The CDR3 length is 13 residues. Trimming shortened V by 2 bases and J by 5 bases, and 8 bases separated the two germline ends. The CDR3 DNA sequence: TGTGCCAGCAGCGTGTCTCCAGATCAGCCCCAGCATTTT. Residues: CASSVSPDQPQHF.